This T cell receptor beta chain is from a study of spatial heterogeneity in lung cancer (dated by TCRdb to the late 2010s). Study-wide context: More beta-chain than alpha-chain transcripts were consistently detected, likely reflecting higher beta-chain transcript abundance. In non-small cell lung cancer, the study made a quantitative comparison of TCR alpha and beta repertoires among multiple tumor regions, matched nontumor lung and blood. Nonsynonymous mutation counts, determined by whole-exome sequencing of tumor tissue, were related to TCR repertoire features. At surgery, both alpha and beta chains were TCR-sequenced in under 250 tumor regions, 63 to 65 matched nontumor lung samples and just over 55 PBMC samples. In the raw uncorrected reads, each unique combination of TCR and UMI appeared more than ten times on average. TCR transcript counts in tumor regions correlated strongly with a T cell transcriptional module score from matched bulk RNA-seq.

The investigation overall reported the following: Counts of ubiquitous and regional expanded TCRs correlated with counts of ubiquitous and regional nonsynonymous mutations, respectively. The number of expanded intratumoral alpha and beta TCRs correlated with the tumor nonsynonymous mutation count. TCR-seq coverage of tumor T cells was estimated at only roughly 6.6% for alpha chains and 13% for beta chains. Confirming at a functional level the hypothesis that regional TCRs recognize regional mutations was considered to require additional single-cell paired TCR alpha and beta sequencing.

Library creation used 5' RACE. The sequencer was a NextSeq 500. In the TCR library protocol, a unique molecular identifier was attached to each TCR cDNA molecule so that PCR and sequencing errors could be corrected. Under the source paper's analysis protocol: Decombinator tools were used for TCR identification, UMI-based error correction and CDR3 extraction. Expanded TCRs were defined as those above a frequency of 2 per 1,000, corresponding to the top 1% of the tumor frequency distribution. Expanded tumor TCRs were classed as regional if statistically deemed absent (corrected P<0.05) from at least one tumor region, otherwise ubiquitous. Each repertoire was subsampled 100 times to 5,000 TCRs, after which Renyi diversity was computed with the R vegan package. CDR3 similarity networks were built from amino acid triplet string-kernel similarity, with CDR3s being connected when pairwise similarity was above 0.82. TCRdb reanalyzed the raw reads on its own, using fastp at Q25 for trimming and MiXCR for clone calling, and kept in-frame beta chains. Every distinct CDR3 protein forms one entry, paired with its most common genes and DNA. The V and J calls were determined by TCRdb, not by the authors. This sample is represented by some 8,200 distinct CDR3 sequences; around 7% of them were singletons. Approximately 8.1% of the sample comes from the top ten.

According to the study, the label for this sample's time point signals: sample taken at primary tumor resection. The donors were about 65 patients from the lung TRACERx cohort who had early-stage, untreated non-small cell lung cancer. TCR sequencing used whole RNA extracted from tumor and nontumor lung tissue, or from cryopreserved PBMC samples, without cell sorting. Patients were selected for TCR sequencing only if sufficient RNA was available from at least two tumor regions. A lung pathologist reviewed the tumor and adjacent nontumor lung specimens before the specimens were selected. Trimming at the junction amounts to 0 bases on V and 10 bases on J, and the germline ends lie 13 bases apart. The CDR3, from cysteine to phenylalanine, totals 15 residues. The only DNA kept is the CDR3, 45 bases in frame from the first base. As encoded in the germline V gene, CDR1 is LGHNA while CDR2 is YNFKEQ. On this clonotype: Which antigen it targets is not known. One base away there is no much larger clone; base qualities are not given.

This receptor was obtained from a male donor with early-stage non-small cell lung cancer. Sequencing was performed on lung tumor tissue, taken at surgery. Recombination connected TRBV4-2 to TRBJ1-6; the D segment could be TRBD1, given 5 matching bases. The CDR3 region: CASSQDPGVSSPLHF. DNA sequence: TGTGCCAGCAGCCAAGATCCGGGGGTTAGCTCACCCCTCCACTTT.